This T cell receptor (beta chain) was sequenced during a study of molecular identifiers for immune sequencing clone quantification. TCR libraries were built in bulk with a published protocol and specific TCR primers. TCRdb processed the PCR reads anew with MiXCR; each CDR3 protein has one entry. The sample shows 300,000 to 400,000 distinct CDR3 sequences, 20% to 25% of them seen only once. Researchers sorted naive CD8 T cells as cells that were CD8+CD4-CCR7+CD45RA+. The CDR3 extends over 16 amino acids. CDR1 and CDR2 from the germline V gene are MNHNY and SVGAGI (reference sequence). Trimming pared 4 bases from V and 2 bases from J, leaving 17 bases between. Study-level points and caveats: Highly expanded clone sizes could end up underestimated if a barcode were shared by identical TCR molecules.

In its sample, this clonotype was seen many times. Its antigen is not known. V is TRBV6-6 and J is TRBJ2-5, with D possibly TRBD1 on 6 matching bases. This TCR was recovered from a human donor in good health. Some libraries in this study had Jurkat cell RNA spiked in. Sample: naive CD8+ T cells from blood, with Jurkat cell RNA spiked in. The subset is: FACS-sorted CD8+CD4-CCR7+CD45RA+ naive T cells. The DNA of the CDR3 is TGTGCCAGCAGTTCCTCACAGGGATCGGGTCAAGAGACCCAGTACTTC. Translated, it gives CASSSSQGSGQETQYF.